This TCR beta chain was sequenced during a study of tumor-infiltrating lymphocytes in primary liver carcinoma. Study in general: Men as well as women, aged 30 to 69 years, made up the patients. Roughly 3.5 to 8 million productive TCRbeta reads came from each sample, comparable across tissue types. With diameters of roughly 4.2 to 10 cm, tumors were stage T1-T3 N0M0.

The germline CDR1 and CDR2 sequences are MNHEY and SVGAGI. With V trimmed by 5 bases and J by 2 bases, 6 bases remained unmatched. CDR3 length: 16 amino acids. With roughly 500 ng total RNA as template and a constant-region primer, TCR beta cDNA was made. The TCR beta library was amplified through three nested multiplex PCR rounds in a modified ARM-PCR procedure. The first two PCR rounds, around 10 cycles each, used TRBV1-TRBV30 forward primers and a C-beta reverse primer. TCRdb called the multiplex PCR reads again in MiXCR, with one record for every CDR3 protein. The sample includes 90,000 to 150,000 distinct CDR3 sequences, 55% to 75% of them seen just once. For this clonotype: A read error is likely, as this CDR3 ends without the conserved phenylalanine or tryptophan.

Taking about 19-32 mg of unsorted bulk tissue, the authors co-extracted RNA and DNA. Every tumor specimen contained over 80% viable tumor cells. The sequence came from a woman aged 55-75 years with primary liver carcinoma and hepatitis B virus infection. Sequenced input: liver tumor tissue from sampling region 1. The subset denotes: tumor region T1, superior pole. J is TRBJ1-6 and V is TRBV6-5; 7 bases align to TRBD1. CDR3 loop: CASSLQGLAYNSPLHI. The DNA of the CDR3 is TGTGCCAGCAGTCTACAGGGGTTGGCCTATAATTCACCCCTCCACATC.